This T cell receptor (beta chain) was captured by sequencing in a study of blood T cell repertoires in COVID-19. About the study: Both acute and convalescent COVID-19 samples were obtained from the United States, Italy and Spain. T cells, B-cell-depleted T cells, or PBMCs supplied cDNA or gDNA.

Authors' processing steps: The authors estimated nucleated cell counts from reference gene primer amplification. Clones were read by immunoSEQ multiplex PCR, and TCRdb kept only the in-frame ones, dropping some. V and J calls and clone size follow that table, whereas D and trimming were derived from the DNA. Of around 200,000 clones in the sample, 90% were seen once. The V segment lost 3 bases and the J segment 8 bases; nucleotides outside the gene matches: 6. The V gene's germline CDR1 is SGHTA and CDR2 FQGNSA. This CDR3 region has 15 residues. Source material: peripheral blood. The receptor's source is a man over 45 with acute or convalescent COVID-19. This sequence joins TRBV7-2 and TRBJ1-4; TRBD1 matches at 10 bases. The DNA of the CDR3 is TGTGCCAGCAGCTTGATGGACAGGGGGTCCGAAAAACTGTTTTTT. This translates into CASSLMDRGSEKLFF.